This entry is about one TCR beta chain. It lacks a known antigen. Base qualities are not recorded, but no much larger clone differs from it by a single base. The source of the sample is a study of Ad26.COV2.S vaccination and SARS-CoV-2 variants (dated by TCRdb to the early 2020s). At the level of the whole study: Donors in the vaccine arm were drawn from COV1001, a phase I-IIa trial of Ad26.COV2.S in healthy adults that was multicentre, randomized, double-blind and placebo-controlled. Ad26.COV2.S was given intramuscularly at 5x10^10 or 1x10^11 viral particles, as a single shot or as two shots 56 days apart. Sequencing of the TCRbeta repertoire served to evaluate the specificity and breadth of SARS-CoV-2-reactive T cell receptors following Ad26.COV2.S vaccination. A total of some 30 samples were included in the TCR-sequenced set, comprising roughly 19 Ad26.COV2.S vaccine recipients, 5 placebo recipients and 8 SARS-CoV-2 convalescent individuals. Trial participants were randomized into five groups of five, in which low-dose or high-dose Ad26.COV2.S was given once or twice, or placebo was given on both occasions. Blinding of investigators to trial group allocation was maintained during experiments and outcome assessment.

Interpreted using the paper, the treatment or condition label stands for: some 19 received Ad26.COV2.S at low or high dose, single or two shots; roughly 5 received placebo; per-sample allocation not given. Repertoires of vaccine and placebo recipients were sequenced from samples collected on day 63 after the first injection. In Cohort 1b, about 27 adults aged 18-55 years were enrolled at a single site in Boston, USA, between 29 July and 7 August 2020. Ad26.COV2.S consisted of a replication-incompetent adenovirus type 26 vector by which a prefusion-stabilized SARS-CoV-2 spike protein from the original Wuhan strain was expressed. Here is what the overall study found, with its caveats: Higher spike-specific TCR breadth was observed in Ad26.COV2.S recipients than in placebo recipients (P = 0.0014). The study lacked the statistical power to compare responses across vaccine doses or regimens. The authors noted that the TCR breadth and depth analyses may have underestimated total T cell responses. After vaccination, substantial breadth of spike-specific CD8+ and CD4+ T cell responses was reported. Vaccine and placebo recipients had similar non-spike TCR breadth, a finding consistent with the vaccine containing only spike.

The germline V gene encodes CDR1 LNHDA and CDR2 SQIVND (reference sequence). V is reduced by 3 bases and J by 7 bases, leaving a spacing of 13 bases between them. Its CDR3 holds 14 amino acids, cysteine through phenylalanine. This entry keeps only the CDR3 DNA: 42 bases, framed from base 1. The immunoSEQ Assay was the method used to sequence TCRbeta CDR3 regions. After extraction, genomic DNA underwent amplification by bias-controlled multiplex PCR, followed by high-throughput sequencing. In the authors' own workflow: Collapsing and filtering of sequences were performed to quantify the absolute abundance of each unique TCRbeta CDR3 region. T cell fraction was estimated by normalizing TCRbeta template counts to usable DNA, with usable DNA measured through amplification of reference genes found in all nucleated cells. Repertoire TCRs were annotated as SARS-CoV-2-specific when V gene, CDR3 amino acid sequence and J gene were exactly matched to a known reactive TCR set. MIRA supplied the reference SARS-CoV-2 TCR set, which was filtered for enrichment in COVID-19-positive ImmuneCODE repertoires so that public or cross-reactive TCRs were removed. Using the MIRA antigens, annotated TCRs were further analysed by specific ORF or by position within an ORF. Breadth was defined as annotated unique rearrangements over total unique productive rearrangements; depth was the summed frequency of those rearrangements. Two-sided Wilcoxon rank-sum tests were used to compare TCR breadth between groups. Held by TCRdb, this immuneACCESS table contains in-frame sequences only and omits some clones. Under half of the omission traces to an unresolved V gene where checked; the cause of the rest is unknown. V and J calls and clone size follow that table, whereas D and trimming were derived from the DNA. This sample lists 350,000 to 550,000 clones; 89% were detected once. About 2.4% of the sample belongs to the ten largest clones.

Material: peripheral blood, obtained in a trial of Ad26.COV2.S vaccine versus placebo. This sequence was found in a person aged 18-65 years who received the Ad26.COV2.S COVID-19 vaccine or a placebo. This receptor chain uses TRBV19 and TRBJ1-5; possibly the D gene is TRBD1, per 6 matching bases. CDR3 protein: CASSMRGGRQPQHF. Here is the DNA: TGTGCCAGTAGTATGCGAGGGGGGAGGCAGCCCCAGCATTTT.